The TCR beta chain under discussion was sequenced for a study of blood T cell repertoires in COVID-19 (dated by TCRdb to 2019 to 2021). General notes on the study: Collaborator samples came from the United States, Italy and Spain and covered acute and convalescent phases of COVID-19. A de-identified subject ID, COVID-19 status, age in years and sex were almost always included in the sample metadata. The samples were drawn from the first 160 participants of the ongoing ImmuneRACE study and from 1,200 or so subjects provided by 6 global collaborators. The dataset comprised deeply sampled blood TCRbeta repertoires from subjects exposed to, actively infected with, or recovered from COVID-19. Where available, HLA class I and class II types were obtained from metadata supplied by the sample provider rather than from assay-based typing. The material from the prospective study consisted of cDNA or gDNA derived from T cells, B-cell-depleted T cells, or PBMCs. The repertoires were released in a freely available public database intended as a resource for research on the immune response to SARS-CoV-2.

Enrolling through a virtual design, the prospective study's participants ranged in age from roughly 18 to 89 years and lived across 20 to 30 United States geographic areas. Cohort assignment in the prospective study relied on participant-reported clinical history from a screening survey and a study questionnaire. ImmuneRACE Cohort 3 recovered participants were defined by two consecutive negative NP/OP PCR tests, healthcare professional clearance, or symptom resolution. In the prospective study, mobile phlebotomists collected whole blood, serum and a nasopharyngeal or oropharyngeal swab from each participant. Additional blood draws and questionnaires over an approximately 2-month period could optionally be provided by prospective study participants. Before DNA extraction, blood samples from the prospective study were shipped at room temperature or frozen. In the case of this clone: It lacks a known antigen. No base qualities exist here, and no much larger clone lies one base off it.

TCRbeta CDR3 regions were amplified from genomic DNA by means of the immunoSEQ Assay, a bias-controlled multiplex PCR. Processing in the source paper ran as follows. The number of nucleated cells in each sample was estimated by amplification of reference gene primers within the assay. To quantify the absolute abundance of each unique TCRbeta CDR3 rearrangement, sequence reads were collapsed and filtered. Productive Simpson clonality was computed per sample as the square root of Simpson's diversity index over productive rearrangements. The table comes from immuneACCESS by way of TCRdb, which keeps in-frame sequences with V and J called. Part of the clones is missing from these tables; in studies checked, under half for an unresolved V gene and the rest for unknown reasons. Clonal size and the V and J genes are those of that table, whereas D and trimming came from the DNA. Counted in this sample were 310,000 or so clones; over 75% of them appeared once. Roughly a tenth of the sample belongs to the ten largest clones.

At the junction V is shortened by 5 bases and J by 0 bases, with 8 bases in between. The CDR1 and CDR2 encoded by the germline V gene are ENHRY and SYGVKD. From the cysteine up to the phenylalanine, the CDR3 has a length of 14 residues. Here the CDR3 DNA is all that survives: 42 bases in frame from base 1. The investigation overall reported the following: Clinical and demographic metadata were provided uncurated, with the amount varying by source and participant.

The chain is made from TRBV10-3 and TRBJ1-3; the D gene is unclear. The receptor was derived from a woman aged 40 to 50 who had recovered from COVID-19. What was sequenced was PBMCs or T cells enriched from blood (not recorded which). The sequenced DNA is TGTGCCATCAGTCCTCCGGGCTCTGGAAACACCATATATTTT. Its product reads: CAISPPGSGNTIYF.